Listed below are T cell receptor beta chains from one sample, sequenced in a study of response to subunit inactivated influenza vaccine. TCRdb redid the calling of the RT-PCR reads with MiXCR, one entry per CDR3 protein. Found here are about 780,000 distinct CDR3 sequences, about a fifth of them singletons; the top ten hold roughly a tenth. The sequences come from PBMCs from blood, collected more than 4 days after vaccination. The receptor source for this set is a man aged 45-65 years who received an inactivated influenza vaccine. The CDR3 runs from the conserved cysteine through the conserved F or W. A D gene is named only where the DNA matches it firmly. A row's size may be missing; if present it is once, few, many or a size class.

d_gene: NA; abundance: few; v_gene: TRBV6-1; j_gene: TRBJ1-6; CDR3aa: CASRNDRHNSPLHF; CDR3nt: TGTGCCAGCAGGAACGACAGGCATAATTCACCCCTCCACTTT
d_gene: TRBD2; abundance: NA; v_gene: TRBV6-5; j_gene: TRBJ2-3; CDR3aa: CASSYSAGRDTQYF; CDR3nt: TGTGCCAGCAGTTACTCAGCGGGGAGAGATACGCAGTATTTT
d_gene: NA; abundance: NA; v_gene: TRBV18; j_gene: TRBJ2-4; CDR3aa: CASSPASGGAGKNIQYF; CDR3nt: TGTGCCAGCTCACCAGCGTCTGGGGGCGCCGGCAAAAACATTCAGTACTTC
d_gene: NA; abundance: NA; v_gene: TRBV6-2/TRBV6-3; j_gene: TRBJ1-5; CDR3aa: CASSYGTQPQHF; CDR3nt: TGTGCCAGCAGTTATGGGACTCAGCCCCAGCATTTT
d_gene: TRBD2; abundance: NA; v_gene: TRBV11-2; j_gene: TRBJ2-1; CDR3aa: CASRGLAVNEQFF; CDR3nt: TGTGCCAGCAGGGGACTAGCGGTGAATGAGCAGTTCTTC
d_gene: NA; abundance: many; v_gene: TRBV12-3/TRBV12-4; j_gene: TRBJ1-1; CDR3aa: CASRTGQQATEAFF; CDR3nt: TGTGCCAGCAGAACTGGACAGCAAGCCACTGAAGCTTTCTTT
d_gene: NA; abundance: few; v_gene: TRBV9; j_gene: TRBJ1-1; CDR3aa: CASSVGPSAMNTEAFF; CDR3nt: TGTGCCAGCAGCGTAGGCCCAAGCGCTATGAACACTGAAGCTTTCTTT
d_gene: TRBD2; abundance: NA; v_gene: TRBV6-2/TRBV6-3; j_gene: TRBJ2-3; CDR3aa: CASSYPSRGGPDTQYF; CDR3nt: TGTGCCAGCAGTTACCCGAGCCGGGGGGGCCCAGATACGCAGTATTTT
d_gene: NA; abundance: NA; v_gene: TRBV5-5; j_gene: TRBJ2-1; CDR3aa: CASRLFGSNEQFF; CDR3nt: TGTGCCAGCAGACTTTTTGGGAGTAATGAGCAGTTCTTC
d_gene: TRBD2; abundance: few; v_gene: TRBV4-3; j_gene: TRBJ2-1; CDR3aa: CASSEGGLAGVGGEQFF; CDR3nt: TGCGCCAGCAGCGAAGGGGGACTAGCGGGAGTAGGAGGTGAGCAGTTCTTC
d_gene: NA; abundance: few; v_gene: TRBV10-3; j_gene: TRBJ1-1; CDR3aa: CAIRTGTDTEAFF; CDR3nt: TGTGCCATCAGGACAGGTACGGACACTGAAGCTTTCTTT
d_gene: TRBD2; abundance: NA; v_gene: TRBV15; j_gene: TRBJ2-3; CDR3aa: CATSRREGTDTQYF; CDR3nt: TGTGCCACCAGCCGACGGGAGGGCACAGATACGCAGTATTTT
d_gene: NA; abundance: few; v_gene: TRBV6-5; j_gene: TRBJ1-2; CDR3aa: CATEGGYGYTF; CDR3nt: TGTGCCACAGAGGGGGGATATGGCTACACCTTC
d_gene: NA; abundance: NA; v_gene: TRBV2; j_gene: TRBJ2-1; CDR3aa: CASKMGYEQFF; CDR3nt: TGTGCCAGCAAGATGGGCTATGAGCAGTTCTTC
d_gene: NA; abundance: few; v_gene: TRBV5-6; j_gene: TRBJ1-1; CDR3aa: CASSTGLGYAEAFF; CDR3nt: TGTGCCAGCAGCACAGGGCTAGGGTACGCTGAAGCTTTCTTT
d_gene: TRBD1; abundance: NA; v_gene: TRBV2; j_gene: TRBJ2-7; CDR3aa: CASSEQGQGADEQYF; CDR3nt: TGTGCCAGCAGTGAACAGGGACAGGGGGCTGACGAGCAGTACTTC
d_gene: NA; abundance: many; v_gene: TRBV29-1; j_gene: TRBJ2-1; CDR3aa: CSTGAETYNEQFF; CDR3nt: TGCAGTACTGGGGCAGAGACGTACAATGAGCAGTTCTTC
d_gene: TRBD1; abundance: NA; v_gene: TRBV27; j_gene: TRBJ2-1; CDR3aa: CASSSPGQAKFF; CDR3nt: TGTGCCAGCAGTTCCCCGGGACAGGCCAAGTTCTTC
d_gene: NA; abundance: few; v_gene: TRBV6-5; j_gene: TRBJ1-1; CDR3aa: CASSYGQGRDEAFF; CDR3nt: TGTGCCAGCAGTTACGGGCAGGGTAGGGATGAAGCTTTCTTT
d_gene: NA; abundance: once; v_gene: TRBV11-2; j_gene: TRBJ2-7; CDR3aa: CASTPLNSDYEQYF; CDR3nt: TGTGCCAGCACGCCCCTTAACTCGGACTACGAGCAGTACTTC
d_gene: NA; abundance: NA; v_gene: TRBV4-2; j_gene: TRBJ2-6; CDR3aa: CASSQAGNSGANVLTF; CDR3nt: TGTGCCAGCAGCCAAGCGGGGAATTCTGGGGCCAACGTCCTGACTTTC
d_gene: NA; abundance: few; v_gene: TRBV10-2; j_gene: TRBJ2-1; CDR3aa: CASTDPSRGRSPNEQFF; CDR3nt: TGCGCCAGCACCGACCCCAGTCGAGGGAGGAGTCCCAATGAGCAGTTCTTC
d_gene: NA; abundance: few; v_gene: TRBV24-1; j_gene: TRBJ2-1; CDR3aa: CATSDPSLDRSSYNEQFF; CDR3nt: TGTGCCACCAGTGATCCCTCTCTCGACAGGAGCTCCTACAATGAGCAGTTCTTC
d_gene: TRBD1; abundance: NA; v_gene: TRBV18; j_gene: TRBJ1-2; CDR3aa: CASSPPGQGGGYTF; CDR3nt: TGTGCCAGCTCACCTCCGGGACAGGGGGGCGGCTACACCTTC
d_gene: TRBD2; abundance: NA; v_gene: TRBV5-6; j_gene: TRBJ2-3; CDR3aa: CASSPLTWREVYTDTQYF; CDR3nt: TGTGCCAGCAGTCCTCTTACCTGGCGGGAGGTCTACACAGATACGCAGTATTTT
d_gene: NA; abundance: few; v_gene: TRBV18; j_gene: TRBJ2-6; CDR3aa: CASSPSLRVTGANVLTF; CDR3nt: TGTGCCAGCTCACCGAGCTTGCGTGTAACTGGGGCCAACGTCCTGACTTTC
d_gene: TRBD2; abundance: NA; v_gene: TRBV6-1; j_gene: TRBJ2-7; CDR3aa: CASSQTSGVTYEQYF; CDR3nt: TGTGCCAGCAGTCAAACTAGCGGGGTCACATACGAGCAGTACTTC
d_gene: TRBD1; abundance: NA; v_gene: TRBV7-2; j_gene: TRBJ2-7; CDR3aa: CASSRQDRHEQYF; CDR3nt: TGTGCCAGCAGTCGACAGGACAGGCACGAGCAGTACTTC
d_gene: NA; abundance: NA; v_gene: TRBV5-1; j_gene: TRBJ2-3; CDR3aa: CASSATPPGYTESGTDTQYF; CDR3nt: TGCGCCAGCAGCGCCACCCCTCCAGGATATACGGAGTCGGGCACAGATACGCAGTATTTT
d_gene: TRBD1; abundance: NA; v_gene: TRBV20-1; j_gene: TRBJ2-7; CDR3aa: CSATRTGGHYEQYF; CDR3nt: TGCAGTGCTACCCGGACAGGGGGTCACTACGAGCAGTACTTC
d_gene: NA; abundance: few; v_gene: TRBV20-1; j_gene: TRBJ1-2; CDR3aa: CAGAGQNYGYTF; CDR3nt: TGCGCTGGGGCAGGGCAGAACTATGGCTACACCTTC
d_gene: NA; abundance: NA; v_gene: TRBV15; j_gene: TRBJ2-7; CDR3aa: CATSRTQGRGEQYF; CDR3nt: TGTGCCACCAGCAGAACCCAGGGGCGGGGCGAGCAGTACTTC
d_gene: NA; abundance: NA; v_gene: TRBV10-3; j_gene: TRBJ2-7; CDR3aa: CAISVGGGSEQYF; CDR3nt: TGTGCCATCAGTGTAGGGGGTGGGAGCGAGCAGTACTTC
d_gene: TRBD2; abundance: many; v_gene: TRBV5-1; j_gene: TRBJ2-1; CDR3aa: CASSLTSGSSYNEQFF; CDR3nt: TGCGCCAGCAGCTTGACTAGCGGGAGCTCCTACAATGAGCAGTTCTTC
d_gene: NA; abundance: many; v_gene: TRBV5-5; j_gene: TRBJ1-6; CDR3aa: CASSLRPLESYNSPLHF; CDR3nt: TGTGCCAGCAGCTTGCGACCGTTGGAAAGCTATAATTCACCCCTCCACTTT
d_gene: NA; abundance: few; v_gene: TRBV7-7; j_gene: TRBJ2-7; CDR3aa: CASSAEGGQLSEQYF; CDR3nt: TGTGCCAGCAGCGCCGAGGGGGGCCAGCTTAGCGAGCAGTACTTC
d_gene: TRBD2; abundance: many; v_gene: TRBV28; j_gene: TRBJ2-1; CDR3aa: CASSPIAGGSYNEQFF; CDR3nt: TGTGCCAGCAGTCCGATAGCGGGAGGCTCCTACAATGAGCAGTTCTTC
d_gene: TRBD1; abundance: NA; v_gene: TRBV5-5; j_gene: TRBJ2-1; CDR3aa: CASSVSRDRRYNEQFF; CDR3nt: TGTGCCAGCAGCGTTAGCCGGGACAGGCGATACAATGAGCAGTTCTTC
d_gene: NA; abundance: few; v_gene: TRBV19; j_gene: TRBJ2-7; CDR3aa: CASSMRQGHEQYF; CDR3nt: TGTGCCAGTAGTATGCGGCAGGGTCACGAGCAGTACTTC
d_gene: NA; abundance: NA; v_gene: TRBV10-3; j_gene: TRBJ1-4; CDR3aa: CAISGTDLPDLLFF; CDR3nt: TGTGCCATCAGCGGGACCGACCTCCCGGATTTGCTGTTTTTT
d_gene: NA; abundance: NA; v_gene: TRBV6-5; j_gene: TRBJ1-4; CDR3aa: CASSYSQGNEKLFF; CDR3nt: TGTGCCAGCAGTTATTCACAGGGTAATGAAAAACTGTTTTTT
d_gene: TRBD1; abundance: few; v_gene: TRBV25-1; j_gene: TRBJ2-1; CDR3aa: CASSEIGRTGANEQFF; CDR3nt: TGTGCCAGCAGTGAAATCGGAAGGACAGGGGCAAATGAGCAGTTCTTC
d_gene: TRBD1; abundance: few; v_gene: TRBV20-1; j_gene: TRBJ2-7; CDR3aa: CSALDLTGQGTYEQYF; CDR3nt: TGCAGTGCCCTTGACCTAACGGGACAGGGGACCTACGAGCAGTACTTC
d_gene: TRBD2; abundance: many; v_gene: TRBV6-1; j_gene: TRBJ2-3; CDR3aa: CATRLARRTDTQYF; CDR3nt: TGTGCCACCCGACTAGCCCGCCGCACAGATACGCAGTATTTT
d_gene: NA; abundance: few; v_gene: TRBV28; j_gene: TRBJ1-1; CDR3aa: CASSFPPQTSGRTEAFF; CDR3nt: TGTGCCAGCAGTTTCCCCCCCCAGACCAGCGGACGCACTGAAGCTTTCTTT
d_gene: TRBD2; abundance: NA; v_gene: TRBV5-1; j_gene: TRBJ2-1; CDR3aa: CASSLQLAGAQFF; CDR3nt: TGCGCCAGCAGCTTGCAACTAGCGGGGGCGCAGTTCTTC
d_gene: NA; abundance: many; v_gene: TRBV12-3/TRBV12-4; j_gene: TRBJ1-2; CDR3aa: CASSLAGSYGYTF; CDR3nt: TGTGCCAGCAGTTTAGCAGGGTCCTATGGCTACACCTTC
d_gene: TRBD2; abundance: few; v_gene: TRBV27; j_gene: TRBJ2-3; CDR3aa: CASRWRGLLYTDTQYF; CDR3nt: TGTGCCAGCAGATGGAGGGGACTACTCTACACAGATACGCAGTATTTT